This TCR beta chain was profiled in a study of PD-1 blockade in classical Hodgkin lymphoma. Study overall: Patients were treated with nivolumab at 3 mg/kg, and this was given intravenously every 2 weeks.

Time point: cycle 4 day 1 (C4D1), after more than five weeks of nivolumab. All patients relapsed after autologous stem cell transplantation, and brentuximab vedotin exposure varied. The CDR3 loop spans 15 amino acids. CDR1 is SGHRS, CDR2 YFSETQ, per germline. With 4 bases clipped from V and 8 bases from J, the junction kept 6 bases outside the gene matches. The data were produced by immunoSEQ multiplex PCR, yet TCRdb's version contains in-frame clones alone and is incomplete. The sample holds fewer than 10,000 clones, 82% seen once. Study-wide points: Patients with a complete response exhibited baseline diversity comparable to newly diagnosed patients. There remain no defined causes for the repertoire differences, which possibly reflect disease activity or prior therapy. Exclusion was applied to patients who started nivolumab under 1 year after ASCT.

This clone has just a few counts. The antigen remains undetermined. The clonotype comes from a human donor with classical Hodgkin lymphoma. The V call is TRBV5-1, the J call TRBJ2-1; 13 nucleotides align to TRBD2. The specimen was peripheral blood mononuclear cells (PBMCs), collected before the fourth cycle of nivolumab. The CDR3 nucleotides read TGCGCCAGCAGCCCCCGACTAGCGGGGGGCCATGAGCAGTTCTTC. Its translation is CASSPRLAGGHEQFF.